Below are 16 T cell receptor beta chains sequenced from a single sample in a study of blood T cell repertoires in COVID-19. TCRdb's copy holds only in-frame clones and misses some; the assay was immunoSEQ multiplex PCR. The data show about 76,000 clones, 75% to 80% seen once. Sequenced input: peripheral blood. These receptors were collected from a human donor in a cohort sampled during active COVID-19.

The chain recombines TRBV7-8 with TRBJ2-7; 8 bases fit TRBD1. Germline V gene data show CDR1 as SGHVS and CDR2 as FQNEAQ. Trimming took 5 bases from V and 6 from J; bases not matched to a gene: 12. This CDR3 has 15 amino acids. The CDR3 here is CASSVGQVYGGEQYF. The CDR3 region has the DNA TGTGCCAGCAGCGTGGGACAGGTCTACGGTGGCGAGCAGTACTTC.

This clone was found a few times. J is TRBJ2-7 and V is TRBV2, with D perhaps TRBD1 (6 bases). Trimming pared 5 bases from V and 8 bases from J, leaving 25 bases between. This CDR3 region has 16 residues. Looked up from germline, CDR1 is SNHLY and CDR2 is FYNNEI. This CDR3 is CASSPTEGQAKMKQYF. CDR3 in DNA: TGTGCCAGCAGTCCCACCGAGGGACAAGCGAAAATGAAGCAGTACTTC. The complete variable domain, with remaining parts taken from reference TRBV2 and TRBJ2-7, reads EPEVTQTPSHQVTQMGQEVILRCVPISNHLYFYWYRQILGQKVEFLVSFYNNEISEKSEIFDDQFSVERPDGSNFTLKIRSTKLEDSAMYFCASSPTEGQAKMKQYFGPGTRLTVT.

The rearrangement joins TRBV2 to TRBJ1-6; tentative D call: TRBD1 (6 bases). CDR3 length: 15 residues. CDR1 and CDR2 (germline): SNHLY, FYNNEI. V was pared by 1 base and J by 4 bases, with 8 bases between. CDR3 sequence reads: CASSEGTAYNSPLHF. CDR3 sequence (DNA): TGTGCCAGCAGTGAAGGGACAGCGTATAATTCACCCCTCCACTTT.

The genes are TRBV19 and TRBJ1-3; 7 bases fit TRBD1. The V segment lost 4 bases and the J segment 0 bases; nucleotides outside the gene matches: 0. CDR3 length: 14 residues. Germline V gene data show CDR1 as LNHDA and CDR2 as SQIVND (reference sequence). The CDR3 sequence is CASSRDSSGNTIYF. The CDR3 DNA follows: TGTGCCAGTAGTAGGGACAGCTCTGGAAACACCATATATTTT. Variable domain in full (rest from reference TRBV19 and TRBJ1-3): DGGITQSPKYLFRKEGQNVTLSCEQNLNHDAMYWYRQDPGQGLRLIYYSQIVNDFQKGDIAEGYSVSREKKESFPLTVTSAQKNPTAFYLCASSRDSSGNTIYFGEGSWLTVV.

This chain joins TRBV6-4 and TRBJ1-2; D is unclear. This CDR3 comprises 18 residues. Germline assignment: CDR1 MRHNA and CDR2 SNTAGT. V was clipped by 4 bases and J by 6 bases, with 27 bases between them. The CDR3 loop is CASSVGVGDLITDNGYTF. The CDR3 DNA sequence: TGTGCCAGCAGTGTTGGCGTCGGCGACCTTATCACTGACAATGGCTACACCTTC.

The chain combines TRBV24-1 with TRBJ2-5; 8 bases fit TRBD1. The CDR3 totals 14 residues. Germline assignment: CDR1 KGHDR and CDR2 SFDVKD. The V and J ends lost 0 bases and 13 bases, in that order; junction bases with no gene match: 9. DNA of the CDR3: TGTGCCACCAGTGATTTGGGGACAGGCGCTTGGGGGTACTTC. It is translated as CATSDLGTGAWGYF.

The chain joins TRBV7-2 to TRBJ2-4, with 10 positions matching TRBD2. The V and J ends lost 5 bases and 12 bases, in that order; junction bases with no gene match: 10. The CDR3 spans 14 residues. Germline CDR1 SGHTA, CDR2 FQGNSA. CDR3 bases: TGTGCCAGCAGCCCAACTAGCGGGGTCCCTACTCAGTACTTC. Translated, it gives CASSPTSGVPTQYF.

The table lists this clone with a count of one. The chain joins TRBV10-3 to TRBJ2-7, with TRBD1 identical over 9 bases. Germline assignment: CDR1 ENHRY and CDR2 SYGVKD. Losses at the gene ends were 6 bases for V and 2 bases for J; bases not matched to a gene: 5. The CDR3 consists of 14 residues. Here the CDR3 DNA reads TGTGCCATCAGCTTCGGACAGGGGACCTACGAGCAGTACTTC. This translates into CAISFGQGTYEQYF.

This chain joins TRBV5-1 and TRBJ2-7, with 10 bases matching TRBD2. Looked up from germline, CDR1 is SGHRS and CDR2 is YFSETQ. This CDR3 region has 15 residues. V lost 5 bases and J lost 2; bases outside the gene matches: 7. The CDR3 sequence: CASRPGTSGAYEQYF. Here the CDR3 DNA reads TGCGCCAGCAGACCAGGCACTAGCGGGGCCTACGAGCAGTACTTC.

This chain links TRBV5-6 with TRBJ1-6, with D perhaps matching TRBD1 (5 bases). CDR1 SGHDT and CDR2 YYEEEE come from the germline V gene. Trimming stripped 2 bases from V and 5 bases from J, with 8 bases between. CDR3 length: 14 amino acids. The CDR3 loop reads CASSFRQNNSPLHF. In nucleotides, the CDR3 is TGTGCCAGCAGCTTCAGACAGAATAATTCACCCCTCCACTTT.

The V gene is TRBV11-1, the J gene TRBJ2-1; no reliable D call. There are 14 residues in the CDR3. Trimming removed 8 bases from V and 0 bases from J, with 11 bases in between. The germline V gene has CDR1 SGHAT and CDR2 FQDESV (reference sequence). Written as DNA, the CDR3 is TGTGCCAGCTCCTCGGCTAGCTCCTACAATGAGCAGTTCTTC. Protein product: CASSSASSYNEQFF.

This chain uses TRBV10-3 with TRBJ2-7; the D is unclear. Germline CDR1 ENHRY, CDR2 SYGVKD. The V end was cut by 3 bases, the J end by 3 bases, with 12 bases between. The CDR3 covers 14 residues. The CDR3 nucleotides read TGTGCCATCAGTGACCGAGGAATTTACTACGAGCAGTACTTC. It encodes CAISDRGIYYEQYF.

This clone was seen only once. This rearrangement joins TRBV5-6 to TRBJ2-7, with 10 bases matching TRBD1. CDR1 is SGHDT, CDR2 YYEEEE, per germline. The CDR3 totals 17 residues. With 2 bases clipped from V and 2 bases from J, the junction kept 10 bases outside the gene matches. The CDR3 loop reads CASSFGTGAISAYEQYF. CDR3 sequence (DNA): TGTGCCAGCAGCTTCGGGACAGGGGCGATTTCGGCCTACGAGCAGTACTTC.

This chain joins TRBV6-5 and TRBJ2-7, with D perhaps matching TRBD2 (6 bases). V lost 7 bases to trimming and J lost 7 bases, with 23 bases between them. Germline-derived CDR1 and CDR2 are MNHEY and SVGAGI. The CDR3 contains 15 residues. The chain's CDR3 is CASITSSNPVVEQYF. The CDR3 DNA follows: TGTGCCAGCATTACTAGCTCAAACCCGGTTGTGGAGCAGTACTTC.

The gene calls are TRBV13 and TRBJ1-5; D unresolved. This CDR3 has 16 amino acids. Germline V gene data show CDR1 as PRHDT and CDR2 as FYEKMQ (reference sequence). Trimming pared 3 bases from V and 2 bases from J, leaving 14 bases between. The CDR3 protein is CASSFEEIPRNQPQHF. Written as DNA, the CDR3 is TGTGCCAGCAGCTTCGAGGAGATACCCCGCAATCAGCCCCAGCATTTT.

CDR3 in amino acids: CASSPGQFNSPLHF. The CDR3, as DNA: TGTGCCAGCAGCCCGGGACAGTTCAATTCACCCCTCCACTTT. The chain couples TRBV6-5 to TRBJ1-6; 7 bases match TRBD1. Germline assignment: CDR1 MNHEY and CDR2 SVGAGI. The CDR3 is made up of 14 amino acids. V shed 6 bases, J shed 7 bases, and the junction held 6 bases outside the gene matches.